One and the same sample provided the 16 T cell receptor beta chains below, sequenced in a study of STAT5B mutations in CD4+ large granular lymphocyte leukemia. Profiled with immunoSEQ multiplex PCR; TCRdb holds only in-frame clones, not every one. Found here are 37,000 or so clones, 70% to 85% of them singletons; the top ten hold 0.3% to 0.35%. Material for sequencing was CD4+ T cells from blood buffy coats. The source of these receptors is a human donor in good health.

The chain links TRBV6-1 to TRBJ2-1; maybe TRBD2 (6 bases). There are 15 residues in the CDR3. The V gene's germline CDR1 is MNHNS and CDR2 SASEGT. V lost 0 bases, J lost 3 bases, and 9 bases lay in between. The chain's CDR3 is CASSEAPGVYNEQFF. CDR3 DNA: TGTGCCAGCAGTGAAGCACCGGGGGTCTACAATGAGCAGTTCTTC.

Worth noting for this clone: A much larger clone differs by one base, so this may be a read error. This chain joins TRBV11-3 and TRBJ1-1; no clear D gene. The germline V gene encodes CDR1 SGHNT and CDR2 YENEEA. The ends were cut back, 0 bases at V and 2 bases at J, with 1 base in the middle. There are 12 residues in the CDR3. DNA for the CDR3: TGTGCCAGCAGCTTAGATAACACTGAAGCTTTCTTT. This translates into CASSLDNTEAFF.

V gene TRBV28 combines with J gene TRBJ1-2; D is possibly TRBD1 (6 bases). CDR1 is MDHEN and CDR2 is SYDVKM in the germline V gene. Between the trimmed V and J ends, which lost 5 bases and 10 bases, there was a span of 11 bases. This CDR3 comprises 11 residues. CDR3 sequence (DNA): TGTGCCAGCAGTGAACAGGGTTTCTACACCTTC. The encoded protein is CASSEQGFYTF.

The genes are TRBV30 and TRBJ2-4; TRBD1 aligns across 7 bases. The CDR3 spans 12 residues. V trimming: 6 bases; J trimming: 4 bases; junction bases outside the gene matches: 3. Per germline, CDR1 GTSNPN and CDR2 SVGIG (reference sequence). DNA of the CDR3: TGTGCCTGCCAACAGGGGAAAAACATTCAGTACTTC. Protein: CACQQGKNIQYF.

This clone showed up just once. V gene TRBV19 combines with J gene TRBJ2-6, with D uncertain. Trimming shortened V by 7 bases and J by 0 bases, and 4 bases separated the two germline ends. CDR1 is LNHDA and CDR2 is SQIVND in the germline V gene (reference sequence). The CDR3 is 13 residues long. The DNA of the CDR3 is TGTGCCAGTATGGTCTCTGGGGCCAACGTCCTGACTTTC. It yields the protein CASMVSGANVLTF. The full variable domain, its missing parts supplied by reference TRBV19 and TRBJ2-6, is DGGITQSPKYLFRKEGQNVTLSCEQNLNHDAMYWYRQDPGQGLRLIYYSQIVNDFQKGDIAEGYSVSREKKESFPLTVTSAQKNPTAFYLCASMVSGANVLTFGAGSRLTVL.

The chain uses TRBV4-1 and TRBJ2-7; D uncertain. This CDR3 contains 13 residues. The germline CDR1 and CDR2 sequences are MGHRA and YSYEKL. V was trimmed by 0 bases and J by 6 bases, leaving 9 bases between them. CDR3 protein: CASSQDPKGEQYF. The CDR3 bases are TGCGCCAGCAGCCAAGACCCTAAGGGCGAGCAGTACTTC.

V is TRBV30 and J is TRBJ2-5, with TRBD2 matching 9 bases. The trim removed 4 bases at V and 5 bases at J, leaving 5 bases unmatched. Looked up from germline, CDR1 is GTSNPN and CDR2 is SVGIG (reference sequence). This CDR3 is built from 13 residues. The CDR3 coding sequence is TGTGCCTGGACCGGGACTAGCATGGAGACCCAGTACTTC. Its translation is CAWTGTSMETQYF.

This chain links TRBV19 with TRBJ2-3, with 13 bases lining up with TRBD2. Trimming took 5 bases from V and 4 from J; bases not matched to a gene: 6. There are 16 residues in the CDR3. The germline V gene has CDR1 LNHDA and CDR2 SQIVND (reference sequence). The CDR3 sequence is CASSATSGGAPDTQYF. The CDR3 nucleotides are TGTGCCAGTAGTGCTACTAGCGGGGGGGCCCCAGATACGCAGTATTTT.

The chain links TRBV2 to TRBJ1-4, with D unresolved. From germline, CDR1 is SNHLY and CDR2 FYNNEI. The CDR3 runs to 13 residues. The germline V and J ends were trimmed by 7 bases and 7 bases, with 13 bases remaining between them. CDR3 residues: CASKTYRGEKLFF. CDR3 bases: TGTGCCAGCAAAACGTACCGGGGTGAAAAACTGTTTTTT. Full variable domain (outside the CDR3, taken from reference TRBV2 and TRBJ1-4): EPEVTQTPSHQVTQMGQEVILRCVPISNHLYFYWYRQILGQKVEFLVSFYNNEISEKSEIFDDQFSVERPDGSNFTLKIRSTKLEDSAMYFCASKTYRGEKLFFGSGTQLSVL.

The rearrangement links TRBV11-3 to TRBJ2-1; 7 bases are shared with TRBD2. Germline-derived CDR1 and CDR2 are SGHNT and YENEEA. Trimming cost V 5 bases and J 4 bases; bases outside gene matches: 5. The CDR3 extends over 14 amino acids. DNA for the CDR3: TGTGCCAGCAGCCGGACTAGTCAGTACAATGAGCAGTTCTTC. Translated, it gives CASSRTSQYNEQFF.

The V gene is TRBV23-1, the J gene TRBJ1-1; 10 bases line up with TRBD1. TRBV23-1 is treated as an ORF (open reading frame) with a function not yet certain. The CDR3 runs to 16 residues. The junction had 11 bases not matched to a gene; V was cut back by 5 bases and J by 5 bases. The CDR3 sequence is CASSSGRDRGLTEAFF. The CDR3 DNA is TGCGCCAGCAGTTCAGGTCGAGACAGGGGGCTTACTGAAGCTTTCTTT.

CDR3 sequence: CASPWSRTGELFF. DNA for the CDR3: TGTGCCAGCCCCTGGAGTCGCACCGGGGAGCTGTTTTTT. The V call is TRBV7-9, the J call TRBJ2-2; unclear D gene. The length of the CDR3 is 13 residues. Germline CDR1 reads SEHNR; CDR2 reads FQNEAQ (reference sequence). V was trimmed by 8 bases and J by 4 bases, leaving 11 bases between them.

This chain connects TRBV9 to TRBJ2-3; D remains unclear. CDR3 length: 11 amino acids. Looked up from germline, CDR1 is SGDLS and CDR2 is YYNGEE. The V end lost 0 bases, the J end lost 5 bases, and 1 base lay between the germline ends. CDR3 nucleotide sequence: TGTGCCAGCAGCGTAGAAGATACGCAGTATTTT. Translation: CASSVEDTQYF.

The chain joins TRBV2 to TRBJ1-2, with D unresolved. CDR3 size: 16 residues. Germline values: CDR1 SNHLY, CDR2 FYNNEI. The ends were cut back, 4 bases at V and 0 bases at J, with 15 bases in the middle. CDR3 in DNA: TGTGCCAGCAGTGGTTGGACGGAAGACACTAACTATGGCTACACCTTC. This codes for CASSGWTEDTNYGYTF. Full variable domain (rest looked up from reference TRBV2 and TRBJ1-2): EPEVTQTPSHQVTQMGQEVILRCVPISNHLYFYWYRQILGQKVEFLVSFYNNEISEKSEIFDDQFSVERPDGSNFTLKIRSTKLEDSAMYFCASSGWTEDTNYGYTFGSGTRLTVV.

The rearrangement uses TRBV5-6 and TRBJ2-5; TRBD2 is a possible D gene (6 bases). Deletions cut 1 base from V and 4 bases from J, with 17 bases between. Germline assignment: CDR1 SGHDT and CDR2 YYEEEE. This CDR3 region has 16 residues. CDR3 amino acids: CASSLRTGEWGETQYF. The CDR3 nucleotides read TGTGCCAGCAGCTTGAGGACGGGGGAGTGGGGAGAGACCCAGTACTTC.

The chain employs TRBV9 and TRBJ2-1; D uncertain. The CDR3 is 14 residues long. V was pared by 0 bases and J by 6 bases, with 10 bases between. Looked up from germline, CDR1 is SGDLS and CDR2 is YYNGEE. The chain's CDR3 is CASSVATASNEQFF. The DNA for the CDR3 is TGTGCCAGCAGCGTAGCTACCGCGTCCAATGAGCAGTTCTTC.